This T cell receptor (beta chain) was retrieved from a study of blood T cells in healthy people across ages. The authors ran a second PCR of roughly 7 to 11 cycles using a sample-barcoded 5' primer and a J-beta primer mix. TCRdb independently ran MiXCR on the 5' RACE reads; one entry per CDR3 protein. The sample carries 700,000 to 800,000 distinct CDR3 sequences, about 42% recorded once. V shed 0 bases and J shed 1 base, with 6 bases lying between them. This CDR3 is 14 amino acids long. CDR1 is SGHDN and CDR2 is FVKESK in the germline V gene. The sample was blood. This TCR was sampled from a woman in her sixties or seventies in good health. The chain is built from TRBV14 and TRBJ1-1; D gene ambiguous. CDR3 loop: CASSQERTNTEAFF. The DNA for the CDR3 is TGTGCCAGCAGCCAAGAACGAACGAACACTGAAGCTTTCTTT.